These T cell receptor beta chains were read from a single sample in a study of shared clonotypes between healthy human individuals. Some clones are missing from TCRdb's copy, which holds only in-frame ones; the method was immunoSEQ multiplex PCR. In the table there are about 92,000 clones, around 68% of which are singletons. The sequencing input was memory CD8+ T cells sorted from blood. These TCRs come from a man aged 25 to 40 in good health. Each CDR3 is given with its conserved first and last residue. The order of the fields is D gene, V gene, J gene, CDR3 length, clone size, CDR3 DNA, CDR3 protein. D genes are given only for firm matches. Not every row has a clone size; where given, it reads once, few, many or a size class.

d_gene: NA
v_gene: TRBV15
j_gene: TRBJ2-1
len: 18
abundance: NA
CDR3nt: TGTGCCACCAGCAGAGATCCGTGGGCCGGGACTGGAGACAATGAGCAGTTCTTC
CDR3aa: CATSRDPWAGTGDNEQFF

d_gene: TRBD2
v_gene: TRBV7-2
j_gene: TRBJ2-1
len: 15
abundance: many
CDR3nt: TGTGCCAGCAGCTTAGCTCCTCGCGGGGGTGATGAGCAGTTCTTC
CDR3aa: CASSLAPRGGDEQFF

d_gene: NA
v_gene: TRBV11-2
j_gene: TRBJ2-2
len: 13
abundance: NA
CDR3nt: TGTGCCAGCAGCCAAATGGGAGTCGGGGAGCTGTTTTTT
CDR3aa: CASSQMGVGELFF

d_gene: NA
v_gene: TRBV7-6
j_gene: TRBJ2-7
len: 13
abundance: NA
CDR3nt: TGTGCCAGCAGCAAGGGACCTAGGTACGAGCAGTACTTC
CDR3aa: CASSKGPRYEQYF

d_gene: NA
v_gene: TRBV19
j_gene: TRBJ1-5
len: 15
abundance: NA
CDR3nt: TGTGCCAGTAGTATTTCGCCCGATAGCAATCAGCCCCAGCATTTT
CDR3aa: CASSISPDSNQPQHF

d_gene: NA
v_gene: TRBV18
j_gene: TRBJ2-7
len: 13
abundance: NA
CDR3nt: TGTGCCAGCTCACCCCCGACGGGCTACGAGCAGTACTTC
CDR3aa: CASSPPTGYEQYF

d_gene: NA
v_gene: TRBV9
j_gene: TRBJ2-7
len: 15
abundance: NA
CDR3nt: TGTGCCAGCAGCGTAGCCCCAGAAGCGAGTTCCGAGCAGTACTTC
CDR3aa: CASSVAPEASSEQYF

d_gene: NA
v_gene: TRBV4-1
j_gene: TRBJ1-2
len: 16
abundance: NA
CDR3nt: TGCGCCAGCAGCCAAGGGGTGGGCCTTGGAGGAGGTGGCTACACCTTC
CDR3aa: CASSQGVGLGGGGYTF

d_gene: NA
v_gene: TRBV2
j_gene: TRBJ2-3
len: 14
abundance: many
CDR3nt: TGTGCCACCTCCCCCGGTCTAGACACAGATACGCAGTATTTT
CDR3aa: CATSPGLDTDTQYF

d_gene: TRBD1
v_gene: TRBV7-9
j_gene: TRBJ1-2
len: 15
abundance: NA
CDR3nt: TGTGCCAGCAGCGGGACAGCCAAGCAGGCCTATGGCTACACCTTC
CDR3aa: CASSGTAKQAYGYTF

d_gene: NA
v_gene: TRBV6-1
j_gene: TRBJ2-1
len: 15
abundance: many
CDR3nt: TGTGCCAGCAGTGGGTCGATCTGGGGGGACAATGAGCAGTTCTTC
CDR3aa: CASSGSIWGDNEQFF

d_gene: TRBD1
v_gene: TRBV6-5
j_gene: TRBJ2-1
len: 14
abundance: many
CDR3nt: TGTGCCAGCAGGATGTCAGGGGGTTACAATGAGCAGTTCTTC
CDR3aa: CASRMSGGYNEQFF

d_gene: TRBD1
v_gene: TRBV14
j_gene: TRBJ2-1
len: 17
abundance: NA
CDR3nt: TGTGCCAGCAGCCTAGTCCCGGGACAGGGAATCTTCAATGAGCAGTTCTTC
CDR3aa: CASSLVPGQGIFNEQFF

d_gene: TRBD2
v_gene: TRBV6-5
j_gene: TRBJ2-1
len: 14
abundance: few
CDR3nt: TGTGCCAGCAGTTATAGCGGGAGTTTTAATGAGCAGTTCTTC
CDR3aa: CASSYSGSFNEQFF

d_gene: NA
v_gene: TRBV28
j_gene: TRBJ2-1
len: 14
abundance: few
CDR3nt: TGTGCCAGCAGTTTAAACCCGGCGAACAATGAGCAGTTCTTC
CDR3aa: CASSLNPANNEQFF

d_gene: NA
v_gene: TRBV15
j_gene: TRBJ2-1
len: 15
abundance: few
CDR3nt: TGTGCCACCAGTTTCGGAGTGACTGCAGACAATGAGCAGTTCTTC
CDR3aa: CATSFGVTADNEQFF

d_gene: TRBD1
v_gene: TRBV28
j_gene: TRBJ1-5
len: 14
abundance: few
CDR3nt: TGTGCCAGCAGTTTGGTCAGGGGGCACCAGCCCCAGCATTTT
CDR3aa: CASSLVRGHQPQHF

d_gene: NA
v_gene: TRBV7-4
j_gene: TRBJ2-6
len: 18
abundance: NA
CDR3nt: TGTGCCAGCAGCTTCTTGGTTCGGGGGAAAACTGGGGCCAACGTCCTGACTTTC
CDR3aa: CASSFLVRGKTGANVLTF

d_gene: NA
v_gene: TRBV5-1
j_gene: TRBJ2-2
len: 14
abundance: NA
CDR3nt: TGCGCCAGCAGCTTGTGGCCGAACACCGGGGAGCTGTTTTTT
CDR3aa: CASSLWPNTGELFF

d_gene: NA
v_gene: TRBV30
j_gene: TRBJ2-3
len: 11
abundance: NA
CDR3nt: TGTGCCTGGAGTGGGACCCATACGCAGTATTTT
CDR3aa: CAWSGTHTQYF

d_gene: TRBD1
v_gene: TRBV11-2
j_gene: TRBJ2-1
len: 15
abundance: NA
CDR3nt: TGTGCCAGCAGCTTCTCAGCAGGGGGCTTGGATGAGCAGTTCTTC
CDR3aa: CASSFSAGGLDEQFF

d_gene: NA
v_gene: TRBV27
j_gene: TRBJ2-7
len: 13
abundance: few
CDR3nt: TGTGCCAGCAGCCCGACGGGTTACTACGAGCAGTACTTC
CDR3aa: CASSPTGYYEQYF

d_gene: TRBD2
v_gene: TRBV7-2
j_gene: TRBJ2-1
len: 19
abundance: once
CDR3nt: TGTGCCAGCAGCTTAATTTTACGCAAAGGGAGGGAGTACTACAATGAGCAGTTCTTC
CDR3aa: CASSLILRKGREYYNEQFF

d_gene: NA
v_gene: TRBV4-1
j_gene: TRBJ2-7
len: 13
abundance: once
CDR3nt: TGCGCCAGCAGCCCCCTCGGGTCCTACGAGCAGTACTTC
CDR3aa: CASSPLGSYEQYF

d_gene: NA
v_gene: TRBV6-9
j_gene: TRBJ2-7
len: 15
abundance: NA
CDR3nt: TGTGCCAGCAGTGAAGAACTGGGAAGCTCCTACGAGCAGTACTTC
CDR3aa: CASSEELGSSYEQYF